This T cell receptor beta chain was recorded in a study of blood T cell repertoires in COVID-19. Background on the study: T cells, B-cell-depleted T cells, or PBMCs supplied cDNA or gDNA.

Living in 24 US areas, the participants were between 18 and 89 years of age. Donors in Cohort 3 counted as recovered after two negative PCRs, clearance, or symptom resolution. A single count supports this clone. TCRdb's copy holds only in-frame clones and misses some; the assay was immunoSEQ multiplex PCR. The data show around 200,000 clones, around 89% seen once. Germline assignment: CDR1 SGHAT and CDR2 FQNNGV. The length of the CDR3 is 15 residues. V trimming: 1 base; J trimming: 3 bases; junction bases outside the gene matches: 6. Sequenced sample: PBMCs or T cells enriched from blood (not recorded which). The sequence derives from a man younger than 45 who had recovered from COVID-19. The chain carries TRBV11-2 and TRBJ2-7; 7 positions match TRBD1. The DNA of the CDR3 is TGTGCCAGCAGCTTAGTTACAGGGGCTGTCTACGAGCAGTACTTC. Amino acid sequence: CASSLVTGAVYEQYF.